The T cell receptor (beta chain) described here comes from a study of blood T cell repertoires in COVID-19. Clones were sequenced by immunoSEQ multiplex PCR, and TCRdb holds only the in-frame ones, with some missing. The profile shows approximately 200,000 clones, 87% of them singletons. Individuals aged about 18 to 90 years were recruited from about two dozen US areas. Participants were placed into cohorts based on the clinical history they reported. Resolution of symptoms, clearance, or two negative PCRs was present in recovered Cohort 3 donors. The clonotype comes from a man aged 30 to 39 who had recovered from COVID-19. Input material: PBMCs or T cells enriched from blood (not recorded which).

The CDR3 loop is CASSGLGFEGDEKLFF. The CDR3 bases are TGTGCCAGCAGCGGCCTCGGGTTTGAGGGGGATGAAAAACTGTTTTTT. The chain combines TRBV7-6 with TRBJ1-4; D possibly corresponds to TRBD1 (6 bases). The length of the CDR3 is 16 residues. CDR1 SGHVS and CDR2 FNYEAQ come from the germline V gene. V was cut by 5 bases and J by 6 bases, with 19 bases left in between.